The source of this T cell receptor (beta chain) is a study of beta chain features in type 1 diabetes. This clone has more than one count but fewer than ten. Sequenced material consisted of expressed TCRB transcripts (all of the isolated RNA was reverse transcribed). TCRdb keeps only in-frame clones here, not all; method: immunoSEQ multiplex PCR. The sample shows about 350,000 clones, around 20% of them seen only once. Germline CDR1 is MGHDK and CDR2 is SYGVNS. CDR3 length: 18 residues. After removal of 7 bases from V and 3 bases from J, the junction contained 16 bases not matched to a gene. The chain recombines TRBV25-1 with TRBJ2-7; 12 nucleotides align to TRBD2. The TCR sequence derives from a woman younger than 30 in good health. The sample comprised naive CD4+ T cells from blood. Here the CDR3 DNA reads TGTGCCAGCACCCCCGCCTCGACTAGCGGGAGTGTGGGCTACGAGCAGTACTTC. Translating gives CASTPASTSGSVGYEQYF.